The 5 T cell receptor beta chains listed next were all sequenced from one sample in a study of Graves' ophthalmopathy and Graves' hyperthyroidism. As the template, RNA transcripts were used to amplify TCR beta CDR3 regions. RT-PCR with HTBI primers came first, then second-round multiplex PCR. TCRdb re-derived calls from the multiplex PCR reads in MiXCR, one entry per CDR3 protein. Of 500,000 to 700,000 distinct CDR3 sequences listed, roughly 20% are singletons. The sequencing input was peripheral blood. The receptors derive from a woman between 18 and 29 years old with stable Graves' hyperthyroidism. Some clones in this sample may be carry-over from other donors' samples.

This clonotype was recorded only once. The V gene is TRBV11-1, the J gene TRBJ2-2; no firm D call. The CDR3 spans 14 residues. V was trimmed by 3 bases and J by 6 bases, leaving 11 bases between them. CDR1 and CDR2 from the germline V gene are SGHAT and FQDESV (reference sequence). In DNA form, the CDR3 reads TGTGCCAGCAGCTTCATTCAGAAACCCGGGGAGCTGTTTTTT. Its translation is CASSFIQKPGELFF. The complete variable domain, with remaining parts taken from reference TRBV11-1 and TRBJ2-2, reads EAEVAQSPRYKITEKSQAVAFWCDPISGHATLYWYRQILGQGPELLVQFQDESVVDDSQLPKDRFSAERLKGVDSTLKIQPAELGDSAMYLCASSFIQKPGELFFGEGSRLTVL.

In its sample, this clonotype was seen many times. The chain links TRBV4-2 to TRBJ2-7; perhaps TRBD2 as D (6 bases). Germline-derived CDR1 and CDR2 are LGHNA and YNFKEQ. The CDR3 is 13 amino acids. The V end lost 0 bases, the J end lost 5 bases, and 8 bases lay between the germline ends. The CDR3 spells CASSQDSGDEQYF. The CDR3 DNA sequence: TGTGCCAGCAGCCAAGATAGCGGCGACGAGCAGTACTTC.

This clonotype came up many times. The chain links TRBV6-5 to TRBJ2-7, with D perhaps assigned TRBD1 or TRBD2 (6 bases each). The CDR3 has 13 amino acids. The germline gives CDR1 MNHEY, CDR2 SVGAGI. Between the trimmed V and J ends, which lost 7 bases and 2 bases, there was a span of 12 bases. CDR3 protein: CASKGGGTYEQYF. The CDR3, as DNA: TGTGCCAGCAAGGGGGGCGGAACCTACGAGCAGTACTTC.

This clonotype was observed at least ten times. This chain connects TRBV7-9 to TRBJ2-5, with D tentatively TRBD1 (5 bases). Germline-derived CDR1 and CDR2 are SEHNR and FQNEAQ (reference sequence). CDR3 length: 15 residues. Trimming took 2 bases from V and 5 from J, leaving 15 bases between them. This CDR3 is CASSLTPTGSETQYF. The CDR3 DNA reads TGTGCCAGCAGCTTAACCCCAACAGGTTCCGAGACCCAGTACTTC.

In regard to this clonotype: One base away lies a much larger clone, so this may be a sequencing read error. This chain's CDR3 is CATSGQGDGYTF. In DNA form, the CDR3 reads TGTGCCACCAGCGGACAGGGGGATGGCTACACCTTC. The gene calls are TRBV15 and TRBJ1-2, with 10 positions matching TRBD1. The CDR3 consists of 12 residues. Per germline, CDR1 LNHNV and CDR2 YYDKDF (reference sequence). J was trimmed by 6 bases and V by 5 bases; bases with no gene match: 0.